This entry describes one TCR beta chain. Repertoires were generated with immunoSEQ multiplex PCR, while TCRdb's copy carries only in-frame clones and drops some. The top ten clones hold about 11% of a sample with some 140,000 clones, 80% to 95% of them seen once. The data stem from a study of control samples from healthy donors and cancer patients. There are 13 residues in the CDR3. CDR1 and CDR2 from the germline V gene are SQVTM and ANQGSEA. J gave up 0 bases and V 7 bases, and 2 bases lay outside the gene matches. The clonotype was recovered from a man aged 25-40 years in good health. V is TRBV29-1 and J is TRBJ2-2; 7 bases align to TRBD1. Material: blood. The chain's CDR3 is CSADRANTGELFF. The DNA for the CDR3 is TGCAGCGCAGACAGGGCGAACACCGGGGAGCTGTTTTTT.